The T cell receptor (beta chain) described here comes from a study of CD8 T cells in ankylosing spondylitis. Trimming cost V 4 bases and J 2 bases; bases outside gene matches: 8. The CDR3 consists of 17 residues. Per the germline V gene, CDR1 is SGHRS and CDR2 is YFSETQ. Points from the study as a whole: Disease-linked clones bore a CD8+ phenotype, appearing relatively rarely in peripheral blood. Reportedly, disease-linked clones are significantly enriched in ankylosing spondylitis patients' matched synovial fluid.

Ten or more counts support this clonotype. Its antigen is not known. Scientists made TCR beta libraries using quantitative 5'-RACE with molecular barcodes. TCRdb ran MiXCR on the 5' RACE reads and lists one entry per CDR3 protein. The table shows under 250,000 distinct CDR3 sequences, with roughly a tenth occurring only once. This receptor was identified in a male donor with ankylosing spondylitis or in good health (not recorded which). The chain recombines TRBV5-1 with TRBJ2-6, with TRBD1 matching over 8 bases. Sequenced sample: blood, either unsorted or a sorted T cell fraction (not recorded which). In DNA form, the CDR3 reads TGCGCCAGCAGCAGATCAGGGGGCACCGCTGGGGCCAACGTCCTGACTTTC. Translated, it gives CASSRSGGTAGANVLTF.